This section outlines one T cell receptor (beta chain) sequence together with its context. Its antigen is as yet unknown. The entry originates in a study of regulatory T cells in long-lasting Graves disease. Study-level results: Lower TCR diversity characterized persistent Graves' patients relative to newly diagnosed patients. Thyroid tissue was not studied; only peripheral blood was. Sample size was small, which may have lowered accuracy.

The germline CDR1 and CDR2 sequences are SGHRS and YFSETQ. The CDR3 loop spans 17 amino acids. The V gene end was trimmed by 3 bases and the J gene end by 2 bases; junction bases not matched to a gene: 6. Through Arm-PCR of CDR3 regions and iRepertoire HTBI primers, TCR beta libraries were built. Under the authors' procedure: Gene usage covered 62 TRBV and roughly 13 TRBJ segments. TCRdb independently ran MiXCR on the multiplex PCR reads; one entry per CDR3 protein. In this record, the V and J calls reflect TCRdb's handling and not the investigators' own analysis. The sample holds hundreds of thousands of distinct CDR3 sequences, about 22% seen once. Described time point: persistent/refractory GD, antithyroid drugs over 5 years with positive TRAb. TCR sequences were obtained from RNA taken from PBMCs.

Sequencing was performed on peripheral blood mononuclear cells (PBMCs), taken when the disease was refractory, from a patient treated with antithyroid drugs. The rearrangement joins TRBV5-1 to TRBJ2-5; 14 bases agree with TRBD2. This clonotype originated in a female donor with Graves disease. CDR3 region: CASSSGLAGVLQETQYF. CDR3 bases: TGCGCCAGCAGCTCGGGACTAGCGGGGGTATTACAAGAGACCCAGTACTTC.